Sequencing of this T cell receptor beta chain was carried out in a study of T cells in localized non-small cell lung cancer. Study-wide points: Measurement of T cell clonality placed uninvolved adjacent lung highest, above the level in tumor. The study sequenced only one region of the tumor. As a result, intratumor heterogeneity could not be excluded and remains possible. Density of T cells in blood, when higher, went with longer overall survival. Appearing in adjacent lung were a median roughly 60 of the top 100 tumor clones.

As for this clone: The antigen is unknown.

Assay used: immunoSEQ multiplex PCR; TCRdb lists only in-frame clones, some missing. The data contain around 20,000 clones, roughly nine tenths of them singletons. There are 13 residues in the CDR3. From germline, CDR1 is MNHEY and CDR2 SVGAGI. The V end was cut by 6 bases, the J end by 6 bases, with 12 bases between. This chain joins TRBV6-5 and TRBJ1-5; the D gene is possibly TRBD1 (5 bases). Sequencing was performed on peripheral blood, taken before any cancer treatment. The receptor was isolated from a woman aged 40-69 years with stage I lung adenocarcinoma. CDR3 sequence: CASRVRGGQPQHF. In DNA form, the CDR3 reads TGTGCCAGCAGGGTCCGCGGGGGTCAGCCCCAGCATTTT.